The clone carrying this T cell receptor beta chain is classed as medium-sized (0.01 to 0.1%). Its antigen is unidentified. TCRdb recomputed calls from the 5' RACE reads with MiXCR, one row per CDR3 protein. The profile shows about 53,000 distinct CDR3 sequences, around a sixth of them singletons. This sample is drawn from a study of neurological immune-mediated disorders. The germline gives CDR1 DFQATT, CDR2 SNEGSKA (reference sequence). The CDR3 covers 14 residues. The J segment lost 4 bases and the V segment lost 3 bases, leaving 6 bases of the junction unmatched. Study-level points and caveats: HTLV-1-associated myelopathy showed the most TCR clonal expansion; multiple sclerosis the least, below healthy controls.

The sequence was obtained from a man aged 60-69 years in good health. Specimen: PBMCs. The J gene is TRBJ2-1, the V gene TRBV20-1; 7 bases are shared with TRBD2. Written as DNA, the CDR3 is TGCAGTGCTAGTGTAACGGGAGGATACAATGAGCAGTTCTTC. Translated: CSASVTGGYNEQFF.